This T cell receptor beta chain was recovered during a study of control samples from healthy donors and cancer patients. Some clones are missing from TCRdb's copy, which holds only in-frame ones; the method was immunoSEQ multiplex PCR. The sample records 120,000 or so clones, around 92% being singletons. Specimen: PBMCs. The receptor was derived from an elderly man with head and neck cancer.

CDR3 bases: TGTGCCAGCAGCTTAGCGGGGCAGGGGCGCTATGGCTACACCTTC. Protein product: CASSLAGQGRYGYTF. The rearrangement links TRBV7-2 to TRBJ1-2; D perhaps matches TRBD1 (6 bases). The CDR3 covers 15 residues. The germline gives CDR1 SGHTA, CDR2 FQGNSA. With 0 bases removed from V and 4 bases from J, the gap between germline ends came to 12 bases.